Listed here are 26 T cell receptor beta chains from one sample, sequenced in a study of monozygotic twins with inflammatory bowel disease. Reprocessing the 5' RACE reads, TCRdb reports a single entry for every CDR3 protein and omits DNA. The repertoire table contains over 350,000 distinct CDR3 sequences. Sequenced: blood. These receptors all come from a human donor with ulcerative colitis or Crohn's disease, or a healthy co-twin of an affected twin (not recorded which).

V usage is TRBV5-1 and J usage is TRBJ2-1; TCRdb's D call, TRBD1, is unchecked because there is no DNA. Germline V gene lookup returns CDR1 SGHRS and CDR2 YFSETQ. The CDR3 extends over 14 amino acids. CDR3 loop: CASSSGQGGNEQFF.

The V gene is TRBV3-1, the J gene TRBJ1-2. This CDR3 is built from 11 residues. Germline CDR1 LGHDT, CDR2 YNNKEL (reference sequence). The CDR3 region is CASSQLSGYTF.

The genes are TRBV4-3 and TRBJ2-6; no DNA is available, so the TRBD2 call from TCRdb remains unchecked. Looked up from germline, CDR1 is LGHNA and CDR2 is YSLEER. This CDR3 is 15 amino acids long. The CDR3 spells CASSRGSSGANVLTF.

V usage is TRBV12-5 and J usage is TRBJ2-1; the TRBD2 assignment by TCRdb is unverifiable without DNA. CDR1 and CDR2 (germline): LGHNT, FRNRAP. This CDR3 spans 15 amino acids. The CDR3 is CASGLDSGSYNEQFF. Combining the CDR3 with reference TRBV12-5 and TRBJ2-1 gives the whole variable domain DARVTQTPRHKVTEMGQEVTMRCQPILGHNTVFWYRQTMMQGLELLAYFRNRAPLDDSGMPKDRFSAEMPDATLATLKIQPSEPRDSAVYFCASGLDSGSYNEQFFGPGTRLTVL.

This chain joins TRBV20-1 and TRBJ2-7. Germline V lookup: CDR1 DFQATT, CDR2 SNEGSKA (reference sequence). The CDR3 is made up of 14 amino acids. The CDR3 region is CSARDRRLGGEQYF.

Here the CDR3 reads CASSPLGSGYNEQFF. V is TRBV6-1 and J is TRBJ2-1; there is no DNA to check the TCRdb D call of TRBD2. The CDR3 runs 15 residues. The germline CDR1 and CDR2 sequences are MNHNS and SASEGT.

The chain couples TRBV4-3 to TRBJ1-1. The CDR3 has 14 amino acids. Germline assignment: CDR1 LGHNA and CDR2 YSLEER. Here the CDR3 reads CASSRENMNTEAFF.

The chain uses TRBV7-3 and TRBJ2-5; TCRdb's D call, TRBD2, is unchecked because there is no DNA. Germline lookup yields CDR1 SGHTA and CDR2 FQGTGA. CDR3 length: 16 amino acids. This chain's CDR3 is CASSLGQRGDQETQYF. Full variable domain (remainder filled in from reference TRBV7-3 and TRBJ2-5): GAGVSQTPSNKVTEKGKYVELRCDPISGHTALYWYRQSLGQGPEFLIYFQGTGAADDSGLPNDRFFAVRPEGSVSTLKIQRTERGDSAVYLCASSLGQRGDQETQYFGPGTRLLVL.

The chain carries TRBV20-1 and TRBJ2-2; TCRdb's D call, TRBD1, is unchecked because there is no DNA. This CDR3 contains 17 residues. CDR1 DFQATT and CDR2 SNEGSKA come from the germline V gene (reference sequence). This chain's CDR3 is CSARDPRTAPATGELFF.

The chain joins TRBV20-1 to TRBJ2-5; TCRdb names TRBD1, which stays unverified in the absence of DNA. The CDR3 runs 16 residues. Germline values: CDR1 DFQATT, CDR2 SNEGSKA (reference sequence). Here the CDR3 reads CSANPGDAQVGETQYF.

The V call is TRBV27, the J call TRBJ1-5. The germline gives CDR1 MNHEY, CDR2 SMNVEV (reference sequence). The CDR3 spans 15 residues. The CDR3 spells CASSLSGRAYQPQHF.

The V gene is TRBV11-2, the J gene TRBJ2-3; TCRdb's D call, TRBD2, is unchecked because there is no DNA. From germline, CDR1 is SGHAT and CDR2 FQNNGV. This CDR3 comprises 15 residues. The CDR3: CASSGPSGGTDTQYF.

The chain joins TRBV7-9 to TRBJ2-5; TCRdb lists TRBD2, though no DNA is available to test this call. Germline loops: CDR1 SEHNR, CDR2 FQNEAQ (reference sequence). The CDR3 is 17 residues long. CDR3 region: CASSSPTSGGYQETQYF.

J is TRBJ1-6 and V is TRBV5-1. This CDR3 comprises 17 residues. Germline V gene lookup returns CDR1 SGHRS and CDR2 YFSETQ. CDR3 protein: CASSLTGPDWDNSPLHF.

The gene calls are TRBV5-1 and TRBJ1-4; TCRdb names TRBD1, which stays unverified in the absence of DNA. The germline V gene encodes CDR1 SGHRS and CDR2 YFSETQ. The CDR3 length is 15 residues. The CDR3 spells CASSWGDRDGEKLFF.

The chain uses TRBV7-9 and TRBJ2-5; TCRdb's D call of TRBD2 is untestable without DNA. The CDR3 sequence is 15 residues long. The germline V gene encodes CDR1 SEHNR and CDR2 FQNEAQ (reference sequence). CDR3 sequence reads: CASSLGLADQETQYF.

This chain connects TRBV18 to TRBJ1-5; TCRdb's D gene call, TRBD1, goes unchecked for lack of DNA. The CDR3 consists of 15 residues. Germline CDR1 and CDR2: KGHSH and LQKENI. CDR3 residues: CASSMDTLSGQPQHF.

The chain carries TRBV7-2 and TRBJ1-2; TCRdb lists TRBD1, though no DNA is available to test this call. The CDR3 covers 17 residues. Germline values: CDR1 SGHTA, CDR2 FQGNSA. The CDR3 sequence is CASSLQGGGSRNYGYTF.

The gene calls are TRBV30 and TRBJ1-5; TCRdb's assignment of TRBD1 cannot be checked, as there is no DNA. This CDR3 has 13 amino acids. CDR1 GTSNPN and CDR2 SVGIG come from the germline V gene (reference sequence). This CDR3 reads CAWSGGLGQPQHF.

V is TRBV18 and J is TRBJ2-7. The CDR3 loop spans 15 amino acids. CDR1 is KGHSH and CDR2 is LQKENI in the germline V gene. CDR3 amino acids: CASSLKDHSPYEQYF.

This sequence joins TRBV5-1 and TRBJ1-2; TCRdb indicates TRBD1, and absent DNA this call remains unverified. There are 14 residues in the CDR3. CDR1 SGHRS and CDR2 YFSETQ come from the germline V gene. CDR3 in amino acids: CASSSNRGYDGYTF.

This chain links TRBV27 with TRBJ2-7; TCRdb indicates TRBD1, and absent DNA this call remains unverified. Germline assignment: CDR1 MNHEY and CDR2 SMNVEV (reference sequence). This CDR3 contains 13 residues. The CDR3 region is CASSFQGGYEQYF.

The chain couples TRBV6-5 to TRBJ1-4; as DNA is missing, the TRBD1 call by TCRdb cannot be tested. This CDR3 comprises 19 residues. In germline, CDR1 is MNHEY, CDR2 SVGAGI. The CDR3 sequence: CASSYSDPGAGPTNEKLFF.

The chain carries TRBV4-1 and TRBJ2-7; no DNA is available, so the TRBD1 call from TCRdb remains unchecked. Germline V gene data show CDR1 as MGHRA and CDR2 as YSYEKL. This CDR3 has 14 amino acids. The chain's CDR3 is CASSQTGAGYEQYF.

The rearrangement joins TRBV11-2 to TRBJ1-5. Germline assignment: CDR1 SGHAT and CDR2 FQNNGV. There are 16 residues in the CDR3. CDR3 protein: CASSLGYGGVNQPQHF.

The chain carries TRBV7-3 and TRBJ2-1; as DNA is missing, the TRBD2 call by TCRdb cannot be tested. CDR1 and CDR2 (germline): SGHTA, FQGTGA. There are 17 residues in the CDR3. The CDR3 reads CASSLRATSGGTNEQFF. Complete variable domain (other parts from reference TRBV7-3 and TRBJ2-1): GAGVSQTPSNKVTEKGKYVELRCDPISGHTALYWYRQSLGQGPEFLIYFQGTGAADDSGLPNDRFFAVRPEGSVSTLKIQRTERGDSAVYLCASSLRATSGGTNEQFFGPGTRLTVL.